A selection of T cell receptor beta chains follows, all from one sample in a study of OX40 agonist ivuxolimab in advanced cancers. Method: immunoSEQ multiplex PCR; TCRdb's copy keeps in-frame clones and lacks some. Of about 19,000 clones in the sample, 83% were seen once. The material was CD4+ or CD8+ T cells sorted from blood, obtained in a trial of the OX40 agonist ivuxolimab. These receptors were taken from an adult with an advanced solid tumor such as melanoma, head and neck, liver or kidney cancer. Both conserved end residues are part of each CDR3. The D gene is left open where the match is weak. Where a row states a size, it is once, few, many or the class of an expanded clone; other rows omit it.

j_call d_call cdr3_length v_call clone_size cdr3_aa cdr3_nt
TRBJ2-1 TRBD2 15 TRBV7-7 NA CASGPLAGSYNEQFF TGTGCCAGCGGGCCCCTAGCGGGGTCTTACAATGAGCAGTTCTTC
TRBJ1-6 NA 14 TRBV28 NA CASSLRSGGSPLHF TGTGCCAGCAGTTTACGCAGTGGAGGGTCACCCCTCCACTTT
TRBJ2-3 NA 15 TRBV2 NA CASSEGVLLTDTQYF TGTGCCAGCAGTGAAGGGGTGCTACTCACAGATACGCAGTATTTT
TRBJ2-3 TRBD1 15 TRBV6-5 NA CASTKSWTGADTQYF TGTGCCAGCACAAAATCGTGGACAGGGGCAGATACGCAGTATTTT
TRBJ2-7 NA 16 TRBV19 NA CASSVSGTGGYYEQYF TGTGCCAGTAGTGTGTCCGGGACTGGGGGATACTACGAGCAGTACTTC
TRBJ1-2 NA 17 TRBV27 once CASSLMTLSGANYGYTF TGTGCCAGCAGTTTAATGACTCTTAGCGGGGCTAACTATGGCTACACCTTC
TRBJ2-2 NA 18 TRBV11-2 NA CASSPPEGGFNGVGELFF TGTGCCAGCAGCCCCCCCGAGGGGGGCTTCAACGGGGTCGGGGAGCTGTTTTTT
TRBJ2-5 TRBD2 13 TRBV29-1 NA CSASPGTRETQYF TGCAGCGCTAGTCCCGGGACTAGAGAGACCCAGTACTTC
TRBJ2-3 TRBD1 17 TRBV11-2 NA CASSLLPGQGMTDTQYF TGTGCCAGCAGCCTATTACCGGGACAGGGGATGACAGATACGCAGTATTTT
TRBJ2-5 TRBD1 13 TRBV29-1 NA CSVPGGTQETQYF TGCAGCGTTCCAGGGGGAACGCAAGAGACCCAGTACTTC
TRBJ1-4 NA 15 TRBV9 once CASSPSFGANEKLFF TGTGCCAGCAGCCCCAGTTTTGGGGCTAATGAAAAACTGTTTTTT
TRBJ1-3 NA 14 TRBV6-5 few CASSYGGGGDTIYF TGTGCCAGCAGTTACGGAGGGGGAGGGGACACCATATATTTT
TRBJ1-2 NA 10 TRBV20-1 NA CSATVDGYTF TGCAGTGCTACTGTAGATGGCTACACCTTC
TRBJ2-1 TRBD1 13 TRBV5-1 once CASSWDSYNEQFF TGCGCCAGCAGCTGGGACAGCTACAATGAGCAGTTCTTC
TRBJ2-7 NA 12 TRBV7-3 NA CASSTTTGEQYF TGTGCCAGCAGCACCACTACTGGCGAGCAGTACTTC
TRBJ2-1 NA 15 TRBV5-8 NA CASSRDLDTYNEQFF TGTGCCAGCAGCCGGGACCTAGATACTTACAATGAGCAGTTCTTC
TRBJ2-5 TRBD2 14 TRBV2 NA CASSEFRGGETQYF TGTGCCAGCAGTGAATTCCGGGGGGGAGAGACCCAGTACTTC
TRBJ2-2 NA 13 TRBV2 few CASSDLGAEELFF TGTGCCAGCAGTGACTTGGGGGCTGAGGAGCTGTTTTTT
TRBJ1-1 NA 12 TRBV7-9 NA CASSLVNTEAFF TGTGCCAGCAGCTTGGTGAACACTGAAGCTTTCTTT
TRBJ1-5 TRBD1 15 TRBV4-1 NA CASSPRQGGNQPQHF TGCGCCAGCAGCCCAAGACAGGGGGGGAATCAGCCCCAGCATTTT
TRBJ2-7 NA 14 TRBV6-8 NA CASRDGLHEYEQYF TGTGCCAGCAGAGATGGGTTGCACGAATACGAGCAGTACTTC
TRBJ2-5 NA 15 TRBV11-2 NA CASSLRVGQGETQYF TGTGCCAGCAGCTTGCGGGTAGGCCAGGGGGAGACCCAGTACTTC
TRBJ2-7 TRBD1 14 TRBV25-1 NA CASSEDRGLGEQYF TGTGCCAGCAGTGAGGACAGGGGATTGGGGGAGCAGTACTTC
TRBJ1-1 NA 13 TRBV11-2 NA CASSRYGPGGAFF TGTGCCAGCAGCCGATACGGACCCGGGGGAGCTTTCTTT
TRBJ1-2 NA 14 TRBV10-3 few CAISESGGSYGYTF TGTGCCATCAGTGAGTCGGGGGGAAGCTATGGCTACACCTTC
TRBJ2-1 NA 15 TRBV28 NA CASSFRGGLYNEQFF TGTGCCAGCAGTTTTAGGGGCGGCCTTTACAATGAGCAGTTCTTC
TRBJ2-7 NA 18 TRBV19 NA CASSIVAPSQEYSYEQYF TGTGCCAGTAGTATTGTTGCCCCGAGCCAGGAATACTCCTACGAGCAGTACTTC
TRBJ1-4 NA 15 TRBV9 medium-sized CASSPPGGRREKLFF TGTGCCAGCAGCCCCCCCGGGGGGAGGAGAGAAAAACTGTTTTTT
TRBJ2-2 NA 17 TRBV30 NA CAWSAYGGGPRTGELFF TGTGCCTGGAGTGCCTACGGAGGGGGACCCCGTACCGGGGAGCTGTTTTTT
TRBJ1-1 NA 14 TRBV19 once CASSATYMNTEAFF TGTGCCAGTAGTGCCACTTACATGAACACTGAAGCTTTCTTT
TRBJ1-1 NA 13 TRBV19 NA CASSTGSNTEAFF TGTGCCAGTAGCACAGGTTCGAACACTGAAGCTTTCTTT
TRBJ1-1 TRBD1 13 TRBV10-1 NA CATMEVQGTEAFF TGCGCCACCATGGAAGTACAGGGGACTGAAGCTTTCTTT
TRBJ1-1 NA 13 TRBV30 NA CAWNGQMNTEAFF TGTGCCTGGAATGGACAGATGAACACTGAAGCTTTCTTT